The 26 T cell receptor beta chains reported below all come from one sample, sequenced in a study of blood T cells in healthy people across ages. Primers used in a second PCR of about 7 to 11 cycles were a sample-barcoded 5' primer and a J-beta primer mix. One entry per CDR3 protein, called by TCRdb with MiXCR from the 5' RACE reads. The table has about 640,000 distinct CDR3 sequences, 45% to 65% seen once. Material for sequencing was blood. All receptors come from a man aged 60 to 69 in good health.

The CDR3 region has the DNA TGTGCCAGCAGACCGCCCGGGACAGGGGGCTTAAACACTGAAGCTTTCTTT. This translates into CASRPPGTGGLNTEAFF. J is TRBJ1-1 and V is TRBV28; 12 bases line up with TRBD1. The CDR3 extends over 17 amino acids. Per germline, CDR1 MDHEN and CDR2 SYDVKM. With 6 bases clipped from V and 2 bases from J, the junction kept 10 bases outside the gene matches.

The V call is TRBV14, the J call TRBJ1-2; 7 bases match TRBD1. Germline lookup yields CDR1 SGHDN and CDR2 FVKESK. After removal of 4 bases from V and 4 bases from J, the junction contained 3 bases not matched to a gene. The CDR3 length is 13 residues. CDR3 amino acids: CASSPGQRYGYTF. The CDR3 DNA reads as TGTGCCAGCAGCCCGGGACAGCGCTATGGCTACACCTTC.

The rearrangement links TRBV6-5 to TRBJ2-1; 9 bases line up with TRBD1. This CDR3 spans 14 amino acids. V lost 6 bases, J lost 7 bases, and 7 bases stayed unmatched. Germline loops: CDR1 MNHEY, CDR2 SVGAGI. The CDR3: CASRSTQGANEQFF. CDR3 coding DNA: TGTGCCAGCAGGTCGACACAGGGGGCGAATGAGCAGTTCTTC.

This clonotype appeared a single time. The chain joins TRBV7-9 to TRBJ2-6; the D is unclear. V shed 1 base and J shed 0 bases, with 10 bases lying between them. Germline values: CDR1 SEHNR, CDR2 FQNEAQ (reference sequence). CDR3 length: 17 amino acids. In DNA, the CDR3 is TGTGCCAGCAGCTTAGTGCCAGGCAGCTCTGGGGCCAACGTCCTGACTTTC. It specifies CASSLVPGSSGANVLTF.

The CDR3 nucleotides are TGCGCCAGCAGCCAAGGCCCGACAGGGGGTAACACTGAAGCTTTCTTT. Translation: CASSQGPTGGNTEAFF. The chain combines TRBV4-1 with TRBJ1-1, with TRBD1 identical over 9 bases. The CDR3 contains 16 residues. Trimming took 1 base from V and 2 from J; bases not matched to a gene: 5. In germline, CDR1 is MGHRA, CDR2 YSYEKL.

This clonotype was seen only once. The genes are TRBV28 and TRBJ2-3; no firm D call. This CDR3 region has 14 residues. Germline V lookup: CDR1 MDHEN, CDR2 SYDVKM. Trimming pared 5 bases from V and 4 bases from J, leaving 13 bases between. The CDR3 reads CASSKTLGADTQYF. Written as DNA, the CDR3 is TGTGCCAGCAGTAAAACTCTAGGCGCAGATACGCAGTATTTT. Supplemented by reference TRBV28 and TRBJ2-3, the full variable domain reads DVKVTQSSRYLVKRTGEKVFLECVQDMDHENMFWYRQDPGLGLRLIYFSYDVKMKEKGDIPEGYSVSREKKERFSLILESASTNQTSMYLCASSKTLGADTQYFGPGTRLTVL.

This clonotype was detected a few times. This CDR3 reads CASSPSPGGDQPQHF. The CDR3, as DNA: TGCGCCAGCAGCCCGTCCCCAGGGGGCGATCAGCCCCAGCATTTT. This chain links TRBV4-1 with TRBJ1-5; 8 nucleotides line up with TRBD1. CDR1 is MGHRA, CDR2 YSYEKL, per germline. This CDR3 contains 15 residues. V gave up 4 bases and J gave up 5 bases; unmatched junction bases: 7.

In this sample, this clonotype turned up a few times. This chain uses TRBV20-1 with TRBJ1-4, with D unresolved. Germline V lookup: CDR1 DFQATT, CDR2 SNEGSKA (reference sequence). V dropped 1 base and J dropped 7 bases, with 16 bases sitting between them. The CDR3 runs 15 residues. The CDR3 loop reads CSARAGANPGEKLFF. The CDR3 DNA reads TGCAGTGCTAGAGCGGGAGCCAACCCGGGTGAAAAACTGTTTTTT.

This chain joins TRBV27 and TRBJ2-7; D might be TRBD2 (6 bases). Germline V gene lookup returns CDR1 MNHEY and CDR2 SMNVEV (reference sequence). The V end was cut by 6 bases, the J end by 5 bases, with 14 bases between. The CDR3 consists of 13 residues. CDR3 in amino acids: CASSAAGRNEQYF. The CDR3 nucleotides are TGTGCCAGCAGCGCTGCCGGGAGAAACGAGCAGTACTTC.

V is TRBV3-1 and J is TRBJ2-1; D is ambiguous. The germline V gene encodes CDR1 LGHDT and CDR2 YNNKEL (reference sequence). The CDR3 runs 11 residues. The ends were cut back, 0 bases at V and 14 bases at J, with 8 bases in the middle. CDR3 protein: CASSQDQAEFF. In DNA, the CDR3 is TGTGCCAGCAGCCAAGATCAGGCCGAGTTCTTC.

V is TRBV5-1 and J is TRBJ2-5; 11 bases agree with TRBD1. The V and J ends lost 4 bases and 2 bases, in that order; junction bases with no gene match: 10. This CDR3 comprises 17 residues. CDR1 and CDR2 from the germline V gene are SGHRS and YFSETQ. CDR3 in amino acids: CASSLGQGAAGQETQYF. DNA for the CDR3: TGCGCCAGCAGCCTCGGACAGGGGGCGGCGGGACAAGAGACCCAGTACTTC.

The V and J genes are TRBV5-6 and TRBJ1-1, with 7 bases aligning to TRBD1. This CDR3 is built from 13 residues. CDR1 is SGHDT and CDR2 is YYEEEE in the germline V gene. Trimming at V came to 4 bases and at J to 5 bases, leaving 5 bases not matched to a gene. The CDR3 DNA reads as TGTGCCAGCAGCCCAGCACAGGGGACTGAAGCTTTCTTT. It yields the protein CASSPAQGTEAFF.

This sequence joins TRBV20-1 and TRBJ2-1, with D unresolved. The CDR3 sequence is 12 residues long. Trimming took off 6 bases at V and 6 bases at J, with 12 bases between the two ends. CDR1 and CDR2 from the germline V gene are DFQATT and SNEGSKA (reference sequence). The DNA for the CDR3 is TGCAGTGCAGGGTTTAGGGCCAATGAGCAGTTCTTC. Translation: CSAGFRANEQFF.

The chain has TRBV3-1 and TRBJ2-5; D not certain. The CDR3 runs to 18 residues. CDR1 and CDR2 from the germline V gene are LGHDT and YNNKEL (reference sequence). V dropped 0 bases and J dropped 1 base, with 18 bases sitting between them. CDR3 sequence (DNA): TGTGCCAGCAGCCAAGACCCCTCGTGGTTGGCGCGCCAAGAGACCCAGTACTTC. Residues: CASSQDPSWLARQETQYF.

This chain joins TRBV4-1 and TRBJ2-5; a possible D gene is TRBD2 (5 bases). CDR1 and CDR2 from the germline V gene are MGHRA and YSYEKL. Between the trimmed V and J ends, which lost 3 bases and 5 bases, there was a span of 16 bases. The CDR3 runs to 15 residues. This chain's CDR3 is CASSHPGRGEETQYF. The CDR3 bases are TGCGCCAGCAGCCACCCCGGACGGGGAGAGGAGACCCAGTACTTC.

This clonotype was recorded a few times. The chain employs TRBV20-1 and TRBJ2-5, with a tentative D call TRBD1 (5 bases). The CDR3 length is 14 residues. Germline V CDR1 and CDR2: DFQATT, SNEGSKA (reference sequence). Trimming left V 0 bases short and J 4 bases short, with 12 bases between. The CDR3 bases are TGCAGTGCTAGAGACAGGGAATGGAGAGAGACCCAGTACTTC. Its protein product is CSARDREWRETQYF.

The chain couples TRBV6-5 to TRBJ2-1; the match to TRBD2 covers 7 bases. Germline CDR1 reads MNHEY; CDR2 reads SVGAGI. The ends lost 2 bases at V and 2 bases at J; junction bases unmatched: 3. The CDR3 consists of 15 residues. CDR3 DNA sequence: TGTGCCAGCAGTTACATGGCGGGGGCCTACAATGAGCAGTTCTTC. Its protein product is CASSYMAGAYNEQFF.

This sequence joins TRBV15 and TRBJ2-5; 10 bases match TRBD1. The CDR3 is made up of 14 amino acids. V shed 5 bases, J shed 5 bases, and the junction held 5 bases outside the gene matches. Germline V gene lookup returns CDR1 LNHNV and CDR2 YYDKDF (reference sequence). The CDR3 loop reads CATSYGTGEETQYF. DNA of the CDR3: TGTGCCACCAGCTATGGGACAGGGGAGGAGACCCAGTACTTC.

The chain recombines TRBV29-1 with TRBJ2-1, with TRBD1 as a possible D gene (6 bases). The CDR3 has 16 residues. The V and J ends lost 1 base and 3 bases respectively, with 16 bases between them. Germline assignment: CDR1 SQVTM and CDR2 ANQGSEA. CDR3 in DNA: TGCAGCGTTGAAGCAGGGGATCAGAGAAACTACAATGAGCAGTTCTTC. Its translation: CSVEAGDQRNYNEQFF.

The sample holds a few counts of this clonotype. The rearrangement joins TRBV20-1 to TRBJ2-3; D is uncertain. CDR3 size: 14 residues. Germline-derived CDR1 and CDR2 are DFQATT and SNEGSKA (reference sequence). With 2 bases removed from V and 3 bases from J, the gap between germline ends came to 12 bases. CDR3 protein: CSARTKLGTDTQYF. DNA of the CDR3: TGCAGTGCTAGAACTAAGCTTGGAACAGATACGCAGTATTTT.

The chain is built from TRBV10-3 and TRBJ2-7; perhaps D is TRBD1 or TRBD2 (5 bases each). The CDR3 is 15 residues long. Deletions cut 0 bases from V and 3 bases from J, with 12 bases between. Germline V CDR1 and CDR2: ENHRY, SYGVKD. The CDR3 sequence: CAISESRGARYEQYF. The CDR3 DNA sequence: TGTGCCATCAGTGAGTCGAGAGGGGCCCGCTACGAGCAGTACTTC.

About this clonotype itself: A read error is possible here, since a much larger clone lies one base away. The gene calls are TRBV11-2 and TRBJ1-1; 8 nucleotides match TRBD1. The CDR3 length is 12 residues. Looked up from germline, CDR1 is SGHAT and CDR2 is FQNNGV. V was clipped by 3 bases and J by 11 bases; unmatched bases: 5. This CDR3 reads CASSFAGQGAFF. In DNA form, the CDR3 reads TGTGCCAGCAGCTTCGCTGGACAGGGTGCTTTCTTT.

The chain combines TRBV27 with TRBJ1-6; D might be TRBD1 (6 bases). In germline, CDR1 is MNHEY, CDR2 SMNVEV (reference sequence). The CDR3 is 16 amino acids. V gave up 1 base and J gave up 8 bases, with 15 bases separating them. The DNA of the CDR3 is TGTGCCAGCAGTTTATTTGGTGGACAGCCTGATTCACCCCTCCACTTT. Its translation is CASSLFGGQPDSPLHF.

This clonotype was seen a handful of times. This chain uses TRBV4-2 with TRBJ2-1, with TRBD2 matching over 14 bases. CDR1 LGHNA and CDR2 YNFKEQ come from the germline V gene. CDR3 length: 15 residues. The V gene end was trimmed by 0 bases and the J gene end by 10 bases; junction bases not matched to a gene: 2. The CDR3 sequence is CASSQEGLAGGEQFF. In nucleotides, the CDR3 is TGTGCCAGCAGCCAAGAAGGACTAGCGGGGGGCGAGCAGTTCTTC.

This chain connects TRBV9 to TRBJ1-2; TRBD1 might be the D (5 bases). Trimming stripped 4 bases from V and 2 bases from J, with 12 bases between. CDR3 length equals 14 residues. Per the germline V gene, CDR1 is SGDLS and CDR2 is YYNGEE. The CDR3 coding sequence is TGTGCCAGCAGCCCTACACAGGAAAACTATGGCTACACCTTC. It encodes CASSPTQENYGYTF.

This chain joins TRBV7-2 and TRBJ2-1; the match to TRBD1 covers 8 bases. The germline gives CDR1 SGHTA, CDR2 FQGNSA. Trimming took 3 bases from V and 6 from J; bases not matched to a gene: 7. This CDR3 region has 15 residues. The CDR3 DNA follows: TGTGCCAGCAGCTTTCGGACAGGGACACCCAATGAGCAGTTCTTC. Translating it yields CASSFRTGTPNEQFF.